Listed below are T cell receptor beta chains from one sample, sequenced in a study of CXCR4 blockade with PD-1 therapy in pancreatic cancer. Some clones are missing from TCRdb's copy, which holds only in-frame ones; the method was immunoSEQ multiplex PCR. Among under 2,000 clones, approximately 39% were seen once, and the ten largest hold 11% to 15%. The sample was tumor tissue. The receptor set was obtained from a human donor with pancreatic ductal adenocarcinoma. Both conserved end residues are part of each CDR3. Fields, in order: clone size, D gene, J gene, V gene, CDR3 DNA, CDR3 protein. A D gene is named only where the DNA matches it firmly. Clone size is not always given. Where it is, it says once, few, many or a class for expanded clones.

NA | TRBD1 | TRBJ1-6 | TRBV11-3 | TGTGCCAGCAGCTCTACAGGGGCCGGGGATTCACCCCTCCACTTT | CASSSTGAGDSPLHF
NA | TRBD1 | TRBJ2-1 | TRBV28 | TGTGCCAGCAGTTTACGAATGGGGACAGGGGTGGCGGCGAGCTCCTACAATGAGCAGTTCTTC | CASSLRMGTGVAASSYNEQFF
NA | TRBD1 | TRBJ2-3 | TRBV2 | TGTGCCAGCAGTGTGGGACAGGGAAAGGATACGCAGTATTTT | CASSVGQGKDTQYF
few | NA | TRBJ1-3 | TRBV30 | TGTGCCTGGAGTAAACAGGGCTCTTACTCTGGAAACACCATATATTTT | CAWSKQGSYSGNTIYF
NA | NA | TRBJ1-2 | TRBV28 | TGTGCCAGCAGTTTGGGAGGCTATGGCTACACCTTC | CASSLGGYGYTF
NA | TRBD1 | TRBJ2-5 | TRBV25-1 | TGTGCCAGCAGTGAAGGAGGCAGGGGGCAAGAGACCCAGTACTTC | CASSEGGRGQETQYF
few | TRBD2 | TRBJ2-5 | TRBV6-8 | TGTGCCAGCAGTTCGGGACTAGCGGGAGTCCCGTACCAAGAGACCCAGTACTTC | CASSSGLAGVPYQETQYF
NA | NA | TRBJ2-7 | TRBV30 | TGTGCCTGGAGTAGGCAGGGGGGAAACGAGCAGTACTTC | CAWSRQGGNEQYF
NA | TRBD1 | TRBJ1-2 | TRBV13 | TGTGCCAGCAGCTTAGGCGACAGGGGCGGTGGCTACACCTTC | CASSLGDRGGGYTF
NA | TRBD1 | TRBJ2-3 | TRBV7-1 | TGTGCCAGCAGCTTAAGGGGACAGGGGACAGATACGCAGTATTTT | CASSLRGQGTDTQYF
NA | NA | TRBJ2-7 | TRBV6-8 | TGTGCCAGCAGTTGGGGACCGGGAAACTACGAGCAGTACTTC | CASSWGPGNYEQYF
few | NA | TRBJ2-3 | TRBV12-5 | TGTGCCAGCATGGCGGGGAACACAGATACGCAGTATTTT | CASMAGNTDTQYF
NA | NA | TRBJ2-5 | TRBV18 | TGTGCCACCCGAGGGAGTGGAACAGAGACCCAGTACTTC | CATRGSGTETQYF
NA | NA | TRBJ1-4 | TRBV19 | TGTGCCAGTAGTATCGGGGTTTCGACTAATGAAAAACTGTTTTTT | CASSIGVSTNEKLFF
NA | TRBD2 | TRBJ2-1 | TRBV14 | TGTGCCAGCAGCCCACTAGCGGGGGGTTACAATGAGCAGTTCTTC | CASSPLAGGYNEQFF
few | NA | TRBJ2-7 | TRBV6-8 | TGTGCCAGCAGTTACTCGGGGGGCTCCTACGAGCAGTACTTC | CASSYSGGSYEQYF
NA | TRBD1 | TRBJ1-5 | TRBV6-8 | TGTGCCAGCAGTTGGACAGGGGGAGGCAATCAGCCCCAGCATTTT | CASSWTGGGNQPQHF
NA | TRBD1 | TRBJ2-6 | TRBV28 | TGTGCCAGCAGTTTATTGTTTCCGGGACAGGGTCCCTCTGGGGCCAACGTCCTGACTTTC | CASSLLFPGQGPSGANVLTF
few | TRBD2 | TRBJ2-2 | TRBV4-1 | TGCGCCAGCAGCCAAGCGCCCGTAGCGGGAGGGCCGGGCGGGGAGCTGTTTTTT | CASSQAPVAGGPGGELFF
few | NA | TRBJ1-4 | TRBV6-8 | TGTGCCAGCAATCTACAGGGAGGGGAAAAACTGTTTTTT | CASNLQGGEKLFF
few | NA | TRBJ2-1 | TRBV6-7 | TGTGCCAGCAGCCCGGACTGGTTCAATGAGCAGTTCTTC | CASSPDWFNEQFF
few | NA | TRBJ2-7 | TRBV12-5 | TGTGCTAGTGGCTCCAGGGAAATCTCCTACGAGCAGTACTTC | CASGSREISYEQYF
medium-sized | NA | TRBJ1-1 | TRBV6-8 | TGTGCCAGCAGGGAACCGGGACAAAACACTGAAGCTTTCTTT | CASREPGQNTEAFF
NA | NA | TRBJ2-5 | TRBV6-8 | TGTGCCAGCACCCCCTCGGGGACGGAGACCCAGTACTTC | CASTPSGTETQYF
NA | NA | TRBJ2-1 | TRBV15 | TGTGCCTCCGGGTACGGGAGTGACTACAATGAGCAGTTCTTC | CASGYGSDYNEQFF
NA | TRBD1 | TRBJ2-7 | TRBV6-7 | TGTGCCAGCAAAGCACCGGGACAGGGGACCTACGAGCAGTACTTC | CASKAPGQGTYEQYF
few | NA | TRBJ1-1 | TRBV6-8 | TGTGCCAGCAGTTCCCGACACTGGTACTCCATGAACACTGAAGCTTTCTTT | CASSSRHWYSMNTEAFF
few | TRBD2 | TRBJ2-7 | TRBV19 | TGTGCCAGTAGTTCCCTAGCGGGGGGTTACTACGAGCAGTACTTC | CASSSLAGGYYEQYF
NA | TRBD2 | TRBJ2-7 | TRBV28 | TGTGCCAGCAGTTCGGGACTAGCGGCTTACTACGAGCAGTACTTC | CASSSGLAAYYEQYF
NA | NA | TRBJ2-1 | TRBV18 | TGTGCCAGCTCCCAAAGGTTATCCCGGGCTCCTGAGCAGTTCTTC | CASSQRLSRAPEQFF
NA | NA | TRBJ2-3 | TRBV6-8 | TGTGCCAGCAGCCCGGCTGTAGATACGCAGTATTTT | CASSPAVDTQYF
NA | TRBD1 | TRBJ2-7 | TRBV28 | TGTGCCAGCAGGTACTCCTCCGGGACAGGGGACAGCGAGCAGTACTTC | CASRYSSGTGDSEQYF
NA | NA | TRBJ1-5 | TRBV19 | TGTGCCAGTACCCATCGACAGTTGAATCAGCCCCAGCATTTT | CASTHRQLNQPQHF
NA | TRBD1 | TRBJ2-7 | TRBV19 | TGTGCCACGGAGGGACAGGACGGGTACGAGCAGTACTTC | CATEGQDGYEQYF
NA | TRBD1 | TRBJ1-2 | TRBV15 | TGTGCCACCAGCTGGGACAGGGCTAACTATGGCTACACCTTC | CATSWDRANYGYTF
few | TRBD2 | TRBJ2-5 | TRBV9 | TGTGCCAGCAGCGTAGAGGTTAGCGGGGGGCCTAACCAAGAGACCCAGTACTTC | CASSVEVSGGPNQETQYF
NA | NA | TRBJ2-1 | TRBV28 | TGTGCCAGCAGTTTAAATACGGCGGGAAGGGAAATCAATGAGCAGTTCTTC | CASSLNTAGREINEQFF
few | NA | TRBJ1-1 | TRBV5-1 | TGCGCCAGCAGCCAGAGGGTGGGGGGCACTGAAGCTTTCTTT | CASSQRVGGTEAFF
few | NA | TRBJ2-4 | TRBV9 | TGTGCCAGCAGCATCACTAGCACCAAAAACATTCAGTACTTC | CASSITSTKNIQYF
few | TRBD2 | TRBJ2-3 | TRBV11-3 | TGTGCCAGCAGTCCGGGACTAGCGGGGGTCACAGATACGCAGTATTTT | CASSPGLAGVTDTQYF
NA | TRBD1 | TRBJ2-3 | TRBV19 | TGTGCCAGTAGTATCGGGACAGGTCCAGATACGCAGTATTTT | CASSIGTGPDTQYF
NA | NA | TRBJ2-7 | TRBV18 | TGTGCCAGCTCACAGGAGCTAAATGGCGAGCAGTACTTC | CASSQELNGEQYF
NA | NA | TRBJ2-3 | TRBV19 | TGTGCCAGTAGTATAGGACAGCCTGGTGATACGCAGTATTTT | CASSIGQPGDTQYF
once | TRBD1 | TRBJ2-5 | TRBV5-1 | TGCGCCAGCAGCTTGGCCATCGTGCAGGGGGTCCAAGAGACCCAGTACTTC | CASSLAIVQGVQETQYF
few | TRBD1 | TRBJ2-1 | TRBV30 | TGTGCCTCCGGACAGGGATCGGCGCCCAATGAGCAGTTCTTC | CASGQGSAPNEQFF
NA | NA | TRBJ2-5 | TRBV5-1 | TGCGCCAGCAGCTTAGCCCGGACAGTCCAAGAGATCCAGTACTTC | CASSLARTVQEIQYF
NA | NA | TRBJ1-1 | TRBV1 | TGCGCCAGCAGCCAAGGCCAGGGGGCGGGGAACACTGAAGCTTTCTTT | CASSQGQGAGNTEAFF
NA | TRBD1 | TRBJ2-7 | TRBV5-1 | TGCGCCAGCAGCCTCGGGACAGACCCTCGGGACGAGCAGTACTTC | CASSLGTDPRDEQYF
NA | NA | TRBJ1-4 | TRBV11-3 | TGTGCCAGCGGTCTAGGGTGGACCAATGAAAAACTGTTTTTT | CASGLGWTNEKLFF
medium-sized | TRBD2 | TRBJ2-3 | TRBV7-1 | TGTGCCAGCAGCTCATCCGTGACTAGCGCTGCGCAGTATTTT | CASSSSVTSAAQYF
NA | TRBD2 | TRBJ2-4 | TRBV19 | TGTGCCAGTAGTATCGGGGGGGCGCAGGTCATTCAGTACTTC | CASSIGGAQVIQYF